The clone carrying this TCR beta chain was detected only once. The target antigen is unknown. This CDR3 comprises 15 residues. Germline CDR1 and CDR2: PRHDT and FYEKMQ (reference sequence). The J segment lost 0 bases and the V segment lost 3 bases, leaving 4 bases of the junction unmatched. This sample was included in a study of cytomegalovirus exposure and HLA in healthy donors. Turning to the study itself: The same platform was used for the 110 or so validation repertoires and the 500 to 700 first-cohort repertoires, a later analysis reported. Study outcomes and limitations: According to the study, around 180 TCR beta chains were cytomegalovirus-associated.

Data came from immunoSEQ multiplex PCR; TCRdb stores just in-frame clones and leaves some out. The data hold 60,000 or so clones, with about 95% observed a single time. The V gene is TRBV13, the J gene TRBJ1-2; TRBD1 matches 7 bases. The sample consisted of PBMCs. The receptor's source is a man aged 18 to 30 in good health and CMV-seronegative. The CDR3 region is CASSLSGTANYGYTF. In nucleotides, the CDR3 is TGTGCCAGCAGCTTGTCCGGGACAGCTAACTATGGCTACACCTTC. Full variable domain (outside the CDR3, taken from reference TRBV13 and TRBJ1-2): AAGVIQSPRHLIKEKRETATLKCYPIPRHDTVYWYQQGPGQDPQFLISFYEKMQSDKGSIPDRFSAQQFSDYHSELNMSSLELGDSALYFCASSLSGTANYGYTFGSGTRLTVV.